This T cell receptor (beta chain) was captured in a study of cytomegalovirus exposure and HLA in healthy donors. Regarding the study as a whole: Reports indicated that the classifier achieved high specificity and sensitivity in diagnosing cytomegalovirus status.

The CDR3 totals 14 residues. Germline loops: CDR1 MDHEN, CDR2 SYDVKM. V lost 2 bases and J 5 bases, leaving 12 bases between the germline ends. The PCR was carried out with 60 Vbeta primers and 13 Jbeta primers. Per the authors' pipeline: In a later analysis, the count reached some 88 million unique TCR beta chains, with 9 million to 11 million shared. Sequenced by immunoSEQ multiplex PCR; TCRdb stores in-frame clones only, minus some. The DNA gave D and trimming, while V, J and clone size come from that table. The sample lists about 72,000 clones; around four fifths were seen once. Turning to this clone: The antigen is undetermined.

This chain links TRBV28 with TRBJ1-2; D remains unclear. The sequence was collected from a human donor in good health. The sequenced sample was PBMCs. CDR3 protein: CASSLGGPPYGYTF. The CDR3 nucleotides read TGTGCCAGCAGTTTAGGCGGCCCTCCTTATGGCTACACCTTC.